This entry is about one TCR beta chain. The data derive from a study of blood T cell repertoires in COVID-19. At the level of the study: Acute-phase and convalescent COVID-19 samples originated in the United States, Italy and Spain. Sources were T cells, B-cell-depleted T cells, or PBMCs; the material itself was cDNA or gDNA.

CDR3 length: 10 residues. Generated by immunoSEQ multiplex PCR, the TCRdb table keeps only in-frame clones and is missing some. Here the sample spans under 20,000 clones, roughly 88% being singletons. Sequenced material: peripheral blood. The V gene is TRBV21-1, the J gene TRBJ1-2. TRBV21-1 is marked as a pseudogene. This TCR derives from a human donor in a cohort sampled during active COVID-19. The CDR3 bases are TGTGCCAGCAGCCCCGGTGGCTACACCTTC. It encodes CASSPGGYTF.